This is a list of T cell receptor beta chains from one sample in a study of blood T cell repertoires in COVID-19. The table came from immunoSEQ multiplex PCR; TCRdb's copy has only in-frame clones and leaves some out. The sample records roughly 160,000 clones, around 84% being singletons. Sequenced: peripheral blood. These TCRs come from a woman older than 75 with COVID-19, enrolled during active disease. Each CDR3 is given with its conserved first and last residue. A D gene is named only where the DNA matches it firmly. Expanded clones get a size class; other rows say once, few or many, or leave the size out.

D	size	J	V	CDR3	DNA
NA	NA	TRBJ1-2	TRBV28	CASSTHAGFGYTF	TGTGCCAGCAGTACGCACGCAGGGTTTGGCTACACCTTC
NA	NA	TRBJ2-2	TRBV9	CASSVGVGELFF	TGTGCCAGCAGCGTGGGCGTCGGGGAGCTGTTTTTT
TRBD1	NA	TRBJ2-2	TRBV15	CATSPTGVDGELFF	TGTGCCACCAGTCCGACAGGGGTTGACGGGGAGCTGTTTTTT
NA	NA	TRBJ1-6	TRBV4-3	CASSPHSENNSPLHF	TGCGCCAGCAGCCCCCATTCGGAGAATAATTCACCCCTCCACTTT
NA	NA	TRBJ1-4	TRBV7-2	CASSFRARNEKLFF	TGTGCCAGCAGCTTCAGAGCGCGAAATGAAAAACTGTTTTTT
TRBD2	NA	TRBJ2-1	TRBV6-2/TRBV6-3	CASSYTSGKRWGSYNEQFF	TGTGCCAGCAGTTACACTAGCGGGAAAAGGTGGGGTTCCTACAATGAGCAGTTCTTC
TRBD1	NA	TRBJ1-5	TRBV19	CASTLATGQGSQPQHF	TGTGCCAGTACCCTCGCGACGGGACAGGGGAGTCAGCCCCAGCATTTT
TRBD1	NA	TRBJ1-2	TRBV11-2	CASSSDRGYGYTF	TGTGCCAGCAGCTCGGACAGGGGTTATGGCTACACCTTC
NA	NA	TRBJ2-3	TRBV19	CASSKDYTDTQYF	TGTGCCAGTAGTAAGGACTACACAGATACGCAGTATTTT
TRBD1	NA	TRBJ2-5	TRBV29-1	CSGQQGDKGKTQYF	TGCAGCGGGCAACAGGGGGATAAAGGAAAGACCCAGTACTTC
TRBD2	NA	TRBJ2-3	TRBV4-2	CASSQEEYQGSGRASDTQYF	TGTGCCAGCAGCCAAGAAGAGTATCAGGGGAGCGGGAGGGCCTCAGATACGCAGTATTTT
NA	NA	TRBJ2-1	TRBV5-1	CASSPGDTNYNEQFF	TGCGCCAGCAGCCCCGGTGACACGAACTACAATGAGCAGTTCTTC
NA	NA	TRBJ1-5	TRBV4-3	CASSQDPGGGGQPQHF	TGCGCCAGCAGCCAAGACCCCGGGGGTGGGGGTCAGCCCCAGCATTTT
TRBD1	NA	TRBJ1-2	TRBV11-2	CASSVGQYGYTF	TGTGCCAGCAGCGTGGGACAGTATGGCTACACCTTC
TRBD2	NA	TRBJ2-1	TRBV4-2	CASSQDSGMILNEQFF	TGTGCCAGCAGCCAAGACAGCGGGATGATCCTCAATGAGCAGTTCTTC
TRBD1	NA	TRBJ1-5	TRBV7-2	CASSLQGVQPQHF	TGTGCCAGCAGCTTACAGGGGGTTCAGCCCCAGCATTTT
TRBD2	NA	TRBJ2-1	TRBV13	CASSGGTIYNEQFF	TGTGCCAGCAGCGGGGGGACTATCTACAATGAGCAGTTCTTC
NA	NA	TRBJ2-1	TRBV3-1/TRBV3-2	CASSQEGAVLLNEQFF	TGTGCCAGCAGCCAAGAAGGGGCGGTCCTTCTCAATGAGCAGTTCTTC
NA	NA	TRBJ2-1	TRBV6-5	CASSYGPRGGEQFF	TGTGCCAGCAGTTACGGACCCCGGGGTGGGGAGCAGTTCTTC
TRBD1	few	TRBJ1-1	TRBV7-3	CASSLRRGRGTEAFF	TGTGCCAGCAGCTTAAGGAGGGGGCGAGGCACTGAAGCTTTCTTT